Listed below are T cell receptor beta chains from one sample, sequenced in a study of T cell responses to AZD1222 COVID-19 vaccine. The protocol was immunoSEQ multiplex PCR, while the TCRdb copy is restricted to in-frame clones and leaves out a portion. Found here are about 78,000 clones, roughly 85% of them singletons; the top ten hold roughly 3.1%. The starting material was peripheral blood, obtained on day 0 of AZD1222 vaccination. All receptors come from an adult in good health. CDR3s include the opening cysteine and the closing phenylalanine or tryptophan. Each record gives: D gene, J gene, clone size, CDR3 length, V gene, CDR3 protein, CDR3 DNA. A D gene is named only where the DNA matches it firmly. The listing skips clone size in some rows; elsewhere it reads once, few, many or a size class.

d_gene: TRBD1
j_gene: TRBJ1-2
abundance: .
len: 17
v_gene: TRBV25-1
CDR3aa: CASSEYRGPRGNYGYTF
CDR3nt: TGTGCCAGCAGTGAATATAGGGGCCCCAGGGGGAACTATGGCTACACCTTC

d_gene: TRBD2
j_gene: TRBJ2-3
abundance: .
len: 18
v_gene: TRBV10-1
CDR3aa: CASRAGLAGGGGTDTQYF
CDR3nt: TGCGCCAGCAGGGCCGGACTAGCGGGGGGAGGGGGCACAGATACGCAGTATTTT

d_gene: .
j_gene: TRBJ1-4
abundance: few
len: 16
v_gene: TRBV3-1/TRBV3-2
CDR3aa: CASSQYGTEVGEKLFF
CDR3nt: TGTGCCAGCAGCCAATATGGGACGGAGGTCGGGGAAAAACTGTTTTTT

d_gene: .
j_gene: TRBJ1-6
abundance: .
len: 14
v_gene: TRBV19
CDR3aa: CASSSSPGRSPLHF
CDR3nt: TGTGCCAGTAGTTCCTCTCCAGGGCGGTCACCCCTCCACTTT

d_gene: TRBD2
j_gene: TRBJ2-7
abundance: .
len: 16
v_gene: TRBV19
CDR3aa: CASTPLAGAPPYEQYF
CDR3nt: TGTGCCAGTACCCCCCTAGCGGGTGCCCCCCCCTACGAGCAGTACTTC

d_gene: TRBD1
j_gene: TRBJ1-1
abundance: .
len: 16
v_gene: TRBV7-2
CDR3aa: CASSPNRGRGNTEAFF
CDR3nt: TGTGCCAGCAGCCCGAACAGGGGGCGCGGAAACACTGAAGCTTTCTTT

d_gene: .
j_gene: TRBJ2-2
abundance: .
len: 15
v_gene: TRBV19
CDR3aa: CASSIVQTNTGELFF
CDR3nt: TGTGCCAGTAGTATAGTCCAGACGAACACCGGGGAGCTGTTTTTT

d_gene: .
j_gene: TRBJ1-4
abundance: .
len: 12
v_gene: TRBV2
CDR3aa: CASMRGGEKLFF
CDR3nt: TGTGCCAGCATGAGGGGTGGGGAAAAACTGTTTTTT

d_gene: TRBD2
j_gene: TRBJ2-1
abundance: .
len: 15
v_gene: TRBV7-9
CDR3aa: CASSPGTSGRKEQFF
CDR3nt: TGTGCCAGCAGCCCTGGGACTAGCGGGAGAAAGGAGCAGTTCTTC

d_gene: TRBD1
j_gene: TRBJ1-2
abundance: .
len: 16
v_gene: TRBV19
CDR3aa: CASSRAGTGSNYGYTF
CDR3nt: TGTGCCAGTAGCAGAGCCGGGACAGGGTCCAACTATGGCTACACCTTC

d_gene: .
j_gene: TRBJ1-2
abundance: .
len: 19
v_gene: TRBV1
CDR3aa: CTSSQDLPGLRASNYGYTF
CDR3nt: TGCACCAGCAGCCAAGATTTGCCCGGGCTAAGAGCCTCTAACTATGGCTACACCTTC

d_gene: .
j_gene: TRBJ2-2
abundance: .
len: 14
v_gene: TRBV10-3
CDR3aa: CAIRDSANTGELFF
CDR3nt: TGTGCCATCAGAGACAGCGCAAACACCGGGGAGCTGTTTTTT

d_gene: .
j_gene: TRBJ1-1
abundance: .
len: 13
v_gene: TRBV19
CDR3aa: CASSMGRGTEAFF
CDR3nt: TGTGCCAGTAGTATGGGGCGAGGGACTGAAGCTTTCTTT

d_gene: .
j_gene: TRBJ2-3
abundance: .
len: 18
v_gene: TRBV3-1/TRBV3-2
CDR3aa: CASSQSPLVAAHTDTQYF
CDR3nt: TGTGCCAGCAGCCAATCTCCCCTAGTGGCGGCACACACAGATACGCAGTATTTT

d_gene: TRBD1
j_gene: TRBJ2-7
abundance: .
len: 14
v_gene: TRBV18
CDR3aa: CASSTDRTSYEQYF
CDR3nt: TGTGCCAGCTCAACGGACAGGACATCCTACGAGCAGTACTTC

d_gene: .
j_gene: TRBJ1-4
abundance: .
len: 15
v_gene: TRBV5-6
CDR3aa: CASSFGRNLNEKLFF
CDR3nt: TGTGCCAGCAGCTTTGGGCGCAACCTAAATGAAAAACTGTTTTTT

d_gene: .
j_gene: TRBJ2-2
abundance: few
len: 16
v_gene: TRBV11-3
CDR3aa: CASSPGTDTNTGELFF
CDR3nt: TGTGCCAGCAGCCCAGGGACCGATACGAACACCGGGGAGCTGTTTTTT

d_gene: TRBD1
j_gene: TRBJ2-2
abundance: .
len: 15
v_gene: TRBV5-4
CDR3aa: CASSLGDRETGELFF
CDR3nt: TGTGCCAGCAGCTTGGGGGACAGGGAAACCGGGGAGCTGTTTTTT

d_gene: TRBD1
j_gene: TRBJ1-1
abundance: .
len: 15
v_gene: TRBV19
CDR3aa: CASSKGQGGNTEAFF
CDR3nt: TGTGCCAGCAGTAAGGGACAGGGGGGGAACACTGAAGCTTTCTTT

d_gene: .
j_gene: TRBJ1-1
abundance: .
len: 15
v_gene: TRBV4-3
CDR3aa: CASSQEVSMNTEAFF
CDR3nt: TGCGCCAGCAGCCAAGAGGTCAGCATGAACACTGAAGCTTTCTTT

d_gene: .
j_gene: TRBJ1-2
abundance: few
len: 15
v_gene: TRBV6-1
CDR3aa: CASSEVTGQDYGYTF
CDR3nt: TGTGCCAGCAGTGAAGTTACAGGGCAGGACTATGGCTACACCTTC

d_gene: TRBD2
j_gene: TRBJ2-5
abundance: .
len: 14
v_gene: TRBV5-6
CDR3aa: CASSLRGGGETQYF
CDR3nt: TGTGCCAGCAGCTTACGCGGGGGGGGCGAGACCCAGTACTTC

d_gene: .
j_gene: TRBJ1-3
abundance: .
len: 16
v_gene: TRBV7-6
CDR3aa: CASSSTGIDSGNTIYF
CDR3nt: TGTGCCAGCAGCTCAACTGGTATCGACTCTGGAAACACCATATATTTT

d_gene: .
j_gene: TRBJ1-1
abundance: .
len: 14
v_gene: TRBV4-1
CDR3aa: CASSLRLGDTEAFF
CDR3nt: TGCGCCAGCAGCCTTCGTTTGGGAGACACTGAAGCTTTCTTT

d_gene: .
j_gene: TRBJ1-4
abundance: .
len: 14
v_gene: TRBV4-3
CDR3aa: CASSQDLTNEKLFF
CDR3nt: TGCGCCAGCAGCCAAGATCTAACTAATGAAAAACTGTTTTTT

d_gene: .
j_gene: TRBJ2-5
abundance: .
len: 18
v_gene: TRBV5-5
CDR3aa: CASSLGLGSAGLSETQYF
CDR3nt: TGTGCCAGCAGCTTAGGACTCGGGTCCGCAGGTCTGAGCGAGACCCAGTACTTC

d_gene: .
j_gene: TRBJ2-2
abundance: .
len: 16
v_gene: TRBV9
CDR3aa: CASSTVRGANTGELFF
CDR3nt: TGTGCCAGCAGCACCGTCCGGGGGGCCAACACCGGGGAGCTGTTTTTT

d_gene: .
j_gene: TRBJ2-3
abundance: .
len: 15
v_gene: TRBV11-2
CDR3aa: CASSLYERGTDTQYF
CDR3nt: TGTGCCAGCAGCTTATATGAGAGGGGCACAGATACGCAGTATTTT

d_gene: .
j_gene: TRBJ1-5
abundance: .
len: 16
v_gene: TRBV27
CDR3aa: CASSKGGPGSNQPQHF
CDR3nt: TGTGCCAGCAGTAAAGGGGGGCCTGGGAGCAATCAGCCCCAGCATTTT

d_gene: TRBD2
j_gene: TRBJ2-7
abundance: .
len: 15
v_gene: TRBV4-1
CDR3aa: CASSQGSGRWNEQYF
CDR3nt: TGCGCCAGCAGCCAAGGCAGCGGGAGATGGAACGAGCAGTACTTC

d_gene: TRBD1
j_gene: TRBJ1-5
abundance: .
len: 17
v_gene: TRBV15
CDR3aa: CATGRGTGGNSNQPQHF
CDR3nt: TGTGCCACCGGGAGGGGGACAGGGGGGAATAGCAATCAGCCCCAGCATTTT

d_gene: .
j_gene: TRBJ1-1
abundance: .
len: 13
v_gene: TRBV5-1
CDR3aa: CASSFGGQVEAFF
CDR3nt: TGCGCCAGCAGCTTCGGGGGTCAGGTTGAAGCTTTCTTT

d_gene: .
j_gene: TRBJ1-2
abundance: .
len: 14
v_gene: TRBV30
CDR3aa: CAWSNRRGVVGYTF
CDR3nt: TGTGCCTGGAGTAACCGAAGGGGCGTGGTAGGCTACACCTTC

d_gene: TRBD2
j_gene: TRBJ2-3
abundance: .
len: 17
v_gene: TRBV2
CDR3aa: CASSPRTSGGGTDTQYF
CDR3nt: TGTGCCAGCAGTCCCAGGACTAGCGGGGGTGGCACAGATACGCAGTATTTT

d_gene: .
j_gene: TRBJ2-7
abundance: .
len: 15
v_gene: TRBV7-3
CDR3aa: CASSLRGGTSYEQYF
CDR3nt: TGTGCCAGCAGCTTACGCGGGGGCACCTCCTACGAGCAGTACTTC

d_gene: TRBD2
j_gene: TRBJ2-6
abundance: .
len: 20
v_gene: TRBV5-1
CDR3aa: CASSLAGLAGGPSGANVLTF
CDR3nt: TGCGCCAGCAGCTTGGCGGGACTAGCGGGGGGACCCTCTGGGGCCAACGTCCTGACTTTC

d_gene: .
j_gene: TRBJ2-3
abundance: .
len: 16
v_gene: TRBV4-3
CDR3aa: CASSQDPRVAITSAYF
CDR3nt: TGCGCCAGCAGCCAAGATCCGAGGGTAGCAATAACGTCTGCCTATTTT

d_gene: .
j_gene: TRBJ2-1
abundance: .
len: 14
v_gene: TRBV6-5
CDR3aa: CASSYSDEGNEQFF
CDR3nt: TGTGCCAGCAGTTACTCCGACGAGGGCAATGAGCAGTTCTTC

d_gene: .
j_gene: TRBJ2-3
abundance: .
len: 14
v_gene: TRBV18
CDR3aa: CASSPVGATDTQYF
CDR3nt: TGTGCCAGCTCACCGGTGGGGGCTACAGATACGCAGTATTTT

d_gene: TRBD2
j_gene: TRBJ2-3
abundance: .
len: 17
v_gene: TRBV9
CDR3aa: CASSVELAGAITDTQYF
CDR3nt: TGTGCCAGCAGCGTAGAACTAGCGGGGGCAATCACAGATACGCAGTATTTT

d_gene: TRBD1
j_gene: TRBJ1-1
abundance: .
len: 15
v_gene: TRBV6-6
CDR3aa: CASSDRVGGNTEAFF
CDR3nt: TGTGCCAGCAGCGACAGGGTTGGGGGGAACACTGAAGCTTTCTTT

d_gene: TRBD1
j_gene: TRBJ2-2
abundance: once
len: 13
v_gene: TRBV10-3
CDR3aa: CAITGTGSGELFF
CDR3nt: TGTGCCATCACCGGGACAGGGTCCGGGGAGCTGTTTTTT

d_gene: .
j_gene: TRBJ1-5
abundance: .
len: 14
v_gene: TRBV6-5
CDR3aa: CASSYVLGVQPQHF
CDR3nt: TGTGCCAGCAGTTACGTTCTGGGAGTTCAGCCCCAGCATTTT

d_gene: TRBD1
j_gene: TRBJ1-2
abundance: .
len: 15
v_gene: TRBV6-6
CDR3aa: CASSYYPGTGLGYTF
CDR3nt: TGTGCCAGCAGTTACTACCCCGGGACAGGGCTTGGCTACACCTTC

d_gene: .
j_gene: TRBJ2-7
abundance: .
len: 13
v_gene: TRBV6-5
CDR3aa: CASSYTGYNEQYF
CDR3nt: TGTGCCAGCAGTTATACAGGGTACAACGAGCAGTACTTC

d_gene: .
j_gene: TRBJ1-5
abundance: .
len: 14
v_gene: TRBV6-2/TRBV6-3
CDR3aa: CASSYATSSGPQHF
CDR3nt: TGTGCCAGCAGTTACGCGACGTCGTCGGGACCCCAGCATTTT

d_gene: .
j_gene: TRBJ1-2
abundance: .
len: 14
v_gene: TRBV9
CDR3aa: CASSVGQPYYGYTF
CDR3nt: TGTGCCAGCAGCGTAGGACAGCCTTACTATGGCTACACCTTC

d_gene: TRBD2
j_gene: TRBJ2-7
abundance: .
len: 15
v_gene: TRBV27
CDR3aa: CASSRVASGSYEQYF
CDR3nt: TGTGCCAGCTCCCGAGTCGCGAGCGGGAGCTACGAGCAGTACTTC

d_gene: TRBD1
j_gene: TRBJ1-2
abundance: .
len: 15
v_gene: TRBV4-3
CDR3aa: CASSQDPGGNYGYTF
CDR3nt: TGCGCCAGCAGCCAAGATCCAGGGGGGAACTATGGCTACACCTTC

d_gene: .
j_gene: TRBJ1-4
abundance: .
len: 11
v_gene: TRBV14
CDR3aa: CASKHNEKLFF
CDR3nt: TGTGCCAGCAAACATAATGAAAAACTGTTTTTT

d_gene: TRBD2
j_gene: TRBJ2-1
abundance: .
len: 15
v_gene: TRBV6-2/TRBV6-3
CDR3aa: CASTPWREGTDEQFF
CDR3nt: TGTGCCAGCACCCCCTGGCGGGAGGGGACCGATGAGCAGTTCTTC

d_gene: .
j_gene: TRBJ2-2
abundance: .
len: 12
v_gene: TRBV6-4
CDR3aa: CASSAEAGELFF
CDR3nt: TGTGCCAGCAGTGCCGAGGCCGGGGAGCTGTTTTTT

d_gene: .
j_gene: TRBJ2-3
abundance: .
len: 15
v_gene: TRBV11-3
CDR3aa: CASSPISGPTDTQYF
CDR3nt: TGTGCCAGCAGTCCGATTAGCGGACCCACAGATACGCAGTATTTT

d_gene: TRBD1
j_gene: TRBJ1-2
abundance: few
len: 14
v_gene: TRBV19
CDR3aa: CASSGNRGRGGYTF
CDR3nt: TGTGCCAGTAGTGGGAACAGGGGGCGCGGAGGCTACACCTTC

d_gene: TRBD2
j_gene: TRBJ2-2
abundance: few
len: 15
v_gene: TRBV18
CDR3aa: CASSPLATDTGELFF
CDR3nt: TGTGCCAGCTCGCCACTAGCGACGGACACCGGGGAGCTGTTTTTT